This TCR beta chain came from a study of cytomegalovirus exposure and HLA in healthy donors. 13 Jbeta primers and 60 Vbeta primers were used for the PCR. Some clones are missing from TCRdb's copy, which holds only in-frame ones; the method was immunoSEQ multiplex PCR. The sample comprises 150,000 to 180,000 clones, 65% to 75% of which are singletons, and approximately 3% rests with the top ten. Trimming shortened V by 7 bases and J by 5 bases, and 17 bases separated the two germline ends. The CDR3 is 14 residues long. The V gene's germline CDR1 is SNHLY and CDR2 FYNNEI. This clonotype was sampled from a man between 18 and 29 years old in good health and CMV-seronegative. J is TRBJ1-2 and V is TRBV2; D is unclear. The sample comprised PBMCs. The CDR3 nucleotides are TGTGCCAGCACCGAGGGTGCAGGACTTTATGGCTACACCTTC. Translation gives CASTEGAGLYGYTF.